This T cell receptor (beta chain) comes out of a study of PD-L1 blockade in urothelial cancer. The sample's time point: peripheral blood 6 weeks after treatment start. This clone was seen at least ten times. Repertoires were generated with immunoSEQ multiplex PCR, while TCRdb's copy carries only in-frame clones and drops some. The table shows about 43,000 clones, with under 90% occurring only once. Germline CDR1 and CDR2: MNHNY and SVGAGI (reference sequence). V lost 2 bases and J lost 4, with 9 bases in between. The CDR3 spans 13 residues. This sequence joins TRBV6-6 and TRBJ2-7; TRBD2 might be the D (6 bases). The receptor comes from a man in his sixties with urothelial cancer. Sequenced here: PBMCs, sampled around atezolizumab (anti-PD-L1) treatment. DNA of the CDR3: TGTGCCAGCAGTTACGGGGAGGCATACGAGCAGTACTTC. It codes for CASSYGEAYEQYF.